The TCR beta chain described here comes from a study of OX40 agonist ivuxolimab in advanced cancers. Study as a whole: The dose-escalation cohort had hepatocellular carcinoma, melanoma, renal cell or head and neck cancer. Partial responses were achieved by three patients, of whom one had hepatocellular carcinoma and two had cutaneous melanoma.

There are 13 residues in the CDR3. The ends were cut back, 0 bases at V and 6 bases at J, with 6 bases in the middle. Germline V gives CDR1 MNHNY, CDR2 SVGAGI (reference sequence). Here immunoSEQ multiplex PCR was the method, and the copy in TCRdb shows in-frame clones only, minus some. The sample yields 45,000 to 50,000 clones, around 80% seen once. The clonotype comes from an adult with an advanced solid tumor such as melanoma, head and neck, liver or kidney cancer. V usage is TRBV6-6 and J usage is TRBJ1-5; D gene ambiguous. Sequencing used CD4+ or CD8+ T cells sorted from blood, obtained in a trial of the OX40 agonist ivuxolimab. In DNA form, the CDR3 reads TGTGCCAGCAGTTACTCGCCAGTTCAGCCCCAGCATTTT. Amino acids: CASSYSPVQPQHF.